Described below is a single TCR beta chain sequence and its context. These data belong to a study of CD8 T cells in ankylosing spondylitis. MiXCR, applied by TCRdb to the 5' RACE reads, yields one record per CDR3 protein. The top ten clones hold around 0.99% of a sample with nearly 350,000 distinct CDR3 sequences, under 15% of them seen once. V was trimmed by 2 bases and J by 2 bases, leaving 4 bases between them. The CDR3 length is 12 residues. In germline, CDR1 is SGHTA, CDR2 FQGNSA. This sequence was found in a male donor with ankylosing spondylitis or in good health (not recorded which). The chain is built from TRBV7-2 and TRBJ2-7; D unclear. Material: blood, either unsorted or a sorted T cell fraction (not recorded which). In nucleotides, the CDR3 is TGTGCCAGCAGCTTAACTACCTACGAGCAGTACTTC. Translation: CASSLTTYEQYF.